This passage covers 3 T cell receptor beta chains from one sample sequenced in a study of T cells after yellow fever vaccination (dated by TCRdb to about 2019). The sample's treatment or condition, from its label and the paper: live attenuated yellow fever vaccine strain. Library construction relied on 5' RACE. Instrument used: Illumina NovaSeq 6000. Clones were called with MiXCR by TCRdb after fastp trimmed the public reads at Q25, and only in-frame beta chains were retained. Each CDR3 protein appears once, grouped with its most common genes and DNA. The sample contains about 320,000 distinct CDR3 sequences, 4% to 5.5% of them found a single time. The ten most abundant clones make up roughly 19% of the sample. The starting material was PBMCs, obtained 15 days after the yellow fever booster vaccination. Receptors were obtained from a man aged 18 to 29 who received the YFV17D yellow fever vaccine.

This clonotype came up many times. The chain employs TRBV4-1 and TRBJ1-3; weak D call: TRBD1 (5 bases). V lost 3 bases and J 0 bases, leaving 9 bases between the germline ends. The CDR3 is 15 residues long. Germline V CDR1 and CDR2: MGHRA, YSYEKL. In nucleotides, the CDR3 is TGCGCCAGCAGCCATGGCGGGGGCTCTGGAAACACCATATATTTT. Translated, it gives CASSHGGGSGNTIYF.

The CDR3 region has the DNA TGTGCCAGCAGTGAGGGGGTCGGGACAGGGATCCAGTACACCTTC. Protein: CASSEGVGTGIQYTF. This rearrangement joins TRBV2 to TRBJ1-2; 9 bases fit TRBD1. The germline V gene has CDR1 SNHLY and CDR2 FYNNEI. Losses at the gene ends were 3 bases for V and 11 bases for J; bases not matched to a gene: 13. CDR3 length: 15 amino acids.

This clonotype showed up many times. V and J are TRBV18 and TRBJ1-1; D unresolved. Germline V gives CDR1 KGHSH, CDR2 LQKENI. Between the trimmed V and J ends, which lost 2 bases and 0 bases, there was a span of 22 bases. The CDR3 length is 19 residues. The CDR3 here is CASSPEVVRVRSMNTEAFF. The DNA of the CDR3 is TGTGCCAGCTCACCAGAGGTAGTCAGAGTTCGTTCAATGAACACTGAAGCTTTCTTT.